The 6 T cell receptor beta chains below all came from one sample that was sequenced in a study of shared clonotypes between healthy human individuals. The data were produced by immunoSEQ multiplex PCR, yet TCRdb's version contains in-frame clones alone and is incomplete. The table lists 1.6 million or so clones, around 98.5% of them singletons. The sample comprised naive CD4+ T cells sorted from blood. Subset noted: CD45RA+ positively selected. The receptors stem from a man aged 30 to 39 in good health.

The chain employs TRBV5-4 and TRBJ2-1, with a weak D call TRBD2 (6 bases). CDR1 is SGHNT and CDR2 is YYREEE in the germline V gene (reference sequence). The germline V and J ends were trimmed by 0 bases and 4 bases, with 11 bases remaining between them. The CDR3 runs 15 residues. This chain's CDR3 is CASSLESAGYNEQFF. Here the CDR3 DNA reads TGTGCCAGCAGCTTGGAGTCGGCGGGGTACAATGAGCAGTTCTTC.

The chain couples TRBV28 to TRBJ1-1; D remains unclear. CDR3 length: 13 amino acids. Trimming shortened V by 4 bases and J by 0 bases, and 6 bases separated the two germline ends. Germline loops: CDR1 MDHEN, CDR2 SYDVKM. CDR3 DNA: TGTGCCAGCAGTTCGAGTATGAACACTGAAGCTTTCTTT. This codes for CASSSSMNTEAFF. Complete variable domain (other parts from reference TRBV28 and TRBJ1-1): DVKVTQSSRYLVKRTGEKVFLECVQDMDHENMFWYRQDPGLGLRLIYFSYDVKMKEKGDIPEGYSVSREKKERFSLILESASTNQTSMYLCASSSSMNTEAFFGQGTRLTVV.

The chain employs TRBV4-2 and TRBJ2-5; tentative D call: TRBD2 (5 bases). The CDR3 has 15 residues. Trimming cost V 0 bases and J 3 bases, with 11 bases left between them. Germline V lookup: CDR1 LGHNA, CDR2 YNFKEQ. In DNA, the CDR3 is TGTGCCAGCAGCCAAGAGGGGTTTAGCGAAGAGACCCAGTACTTC. Translated, it gives CASSQEGFSEETQYF.

Only one count was recorded for this clone. This sample also contains other DNA sequences that code for the same CDR3. For the CDR3, the DNA is TGTGCCAGCAGCTTGGGGGGGACAGATACGCAGTATTTT. Protein sequence: CASSLGGTDTQYF. The chain recombines TRBV5-4 with TRBJ2-3; D is tentatively TRBD1 or TRBD2 (5 bases each). Trimming left V 0 bases short and J 3 bases short, with 5 bases between. The germline V gene encodes CDR1 SGHNT and CDR2 YYREEE (reference sequence). CDR3 size: 13 residues.

V and J are TRBV29-1 and TRBJ2-7, with D uncertain. Germline V gene data show CDR1 as SQVTM and CDR2 as ANQGSEA. The V gene lost 7 bases and the J gene lost 3 bases, with 10 bases spanning the gap. The CDR3 is 11 residues long. The chain's CDR3 is CSAWWNYEQYF. The CDR3 nucleotides are TGCAGCGCCTGGTGGAACTACGAGCAGTACTTC.

This chain links TRBV7-3 with TRBJ2-1, with D perhaps matching TRBD1 or TRBD2 (5 bases each). The germline V gene encodes CDR1 SGHTA and CDR2 FQGTGA. CDR3 length: 14 residues. Between the trimmed V and J ends, which lost 4 bases and 2 bases, there was a span of 9 bases. The CDR3 sequence is CASSSGAPYNEQFF. The DNA for the CDR3 is TGTGCCAGCAGCTCCGGGGCACCCTACAATGAGCAGTTCTTC.